This TCR beta chain was retrieved from a study of CD8 T cells in ankylosing spondylitis. Points from the study as a whole: Significant enrichment of disease-linked clones was reportedly seen in matched ankylosing spondylitis synovial fluid. It appeared that ankylosing spondylitis blood was characterized by a TCR beta motif of roughly 8 highly homologous variants. In synovial fluid and blood from reactive arthritis, some motif variants were previously reported.

V lost 5 bases to trimming and J lost 8 bases, with 9 bases between them. CDR1 and CDR2 (germline): SGHNT, YENEEA. This CDR3 is built from 12 residues. For TCR beta, libraries came from quantitative 5'-RACE with molecular barcodes. TCRdb re-analysed the 5' RACE reads in MiXCR, keeping a single row per CDR3 protein. Of over 450,000 distinct CDR3 sequences listed, roughly 13% are singletons. A word on this clonotype: Its antigen is currently unknown.

Sequencing used blood, either unsorted or a sorted T cell fraction (not recorded which). The rearrangement uses TRBV11-3 and TRBJ2-2; D is unclear. The origin of this receptor is a male donor with ankylosing spondylitis. The CDR3: CASSGRPGELFF. As DNA, the CDR3 is TGTGCCAGCAGCGGTAGACCTGGGGAGCTGTTTTTT.